Presented here are 24 T cell receptor beta chains from one specimen sequenced in a study of CD8 T cells in ankylosing spondylitis. General study findings and limits: A TCR beta motif made of fewer than ten highly homologous variants seemed typical of ankylosing spondylitis blood.

One entry per CDR3 protein results from TCRdb running MiXCR on the 5' RACE reads. The sample gives 400,000 or so distinct CDR3 sequences, roughly 27% of which show up once; roughly 0.8% is in the top ten. No antigen has been assigned to these receptors. Sequenced input: blood, either unsorted or a sorted T cell fraction (not recorded which). These receptors originate from a male donor with ankylosing spondylitis.

This chain uses TRBV20-1 with TRBJ2-3, with D hard to call. Germline V gene lookup returns CDR1 DFQATT and CDR2 SNEGSKA (reference sequence). V shed 5 bases and J shed 0 bases, with 12 bases lying between them. This CDR3 is built from 14 residues. This chain's CDR3 is CSAEPMTSTDTQYF. CDR3 nucleotide sequence: TGCAGTGCTGAACCGATGACTAGCACAGATACGCAGTATTTT.

Only a few counts were recorded for this clonotype. V gene TRBV19 combines with J gene TRBJ2-3; 9 positions agree with TRBD2. Trimming removed 5 bases from V and 2 bases from J; junction bases left unmatched: 2. The CDR3 has 14 residues. The V gene's germline CDR1 is LNHDA and CDR2 SQIVND (reference sequence). DNA of the CDR3: TGTGCCAGTAGTGCTAGCGGGACCACAGATACGCAGTATTTT. It codes for CASSASGTTDTQYF.

The DNA for the CDR3 is TGCAGTGCTGGGGCAGGGGATAACTATGGCTACACCTTC. It encodes CSAGAGDNYGYTF. V usage is TRBV20-1 and J usage is TRBJ1-2; TRBD1 might be the D (6 bases). V was clipped by 5 bases and J by 1 base, with 11 bases between them. The CDR3 length is 13 residues. Germline loops: CDR1 DFQATT, CDR2 SNEGSKA (reference sequence).

The rearrangement links TRBV12-3 or TRBV12-4 to TRBJ2-1, with D unresolved. With 6 bases removed from V and 4 bases from J, the gap between germline ends came to 13 bases. This CDR3 has 14 residues. CDR3 residues: CASRNSELYNEQFF. CDR3 DNA sequence: TGTGCCAGCAGAAACTCCGAACTATACAATGAGCAGTTCTTC.

This clonotype appeared a few times. This sequence joins TRBV5-5 and TRBJ2-3, with 7 bases lining up with TRBD2. V was clipped by 2 bases and J by 3 bases; unmatched bases: 12. There are 17 residues in the CDR3. Per germline, CDR1 SGHKS and CDR2 YYEKEE (reference sequence). CDR3 protein: CASSFFFGRETTDTQYF. For the CDR3, the DNA is TGTGCCAGCAGCTTCTTTTTCGGGCGGGAGACAACAGATACGCAGTATTTT. The full variable domain, rest sourced from reference TRBV5-5 and TRBJ2-3, is DAGVTQSPTHLIKTRGQQVTLRCSPISGHKSVSWYQQVLGQGPQFIFQYYEKEERGRGNFPDRFSARQFPNYSSELNVNALLLGDSALYLCASSFFFGRETTDTQYFGPGTRLTVL.

This clonotype has just a few counts. This rearrangement joins TRBV12-3 or TRBV12-4 to TRBJ2-5; 7 nucleotides line up with TRBD2. J lost 5 bases, V lost 3 bases, and 6 bases had no gene match. The CDR3 length is 14 residues. CDR3: CASSLSGTRETQYF. DNA for the CDR3: TGTGCCAGCAGTTTGAGCGGGACGAGGGAGACCCAGTACTTC.

This clonotype was seen more than once but under ten times. This chain joins TRBV29-1 and TRBJ1-1; 7 bases agree with TRBD1. The CDR3 runs to 13 residues. J gave up 5 bases and V 7 bases, and 10 bases lay outside the gene matches. Per the germline V gene, CDR1 is SQVTM and CDR2 is ANQGSEA. The CDR3 is CSGSTGWRTEAFF. CDR3 coding DNA: TGCAGCGGCTCGACAGGGTGGCGGACTGAAGCTTTCTTT.

The V gene is TRBV5-1, the J gene TRBJ1-6, with 10 bases aligning to TRBD1. CDR1 and CDR2 from the germline V gene are SGHRS and YFSETQ. The CDR3 runs to 15 residues. With 7 bases clipped from V and 8 bases from J, the junction kept 9 bases outside the gene matches. The CDR3 sequence: CASRGGTGDHSPLHF. The DNA of the CDR3 is TGCGCCAGCCGCGGAGGGACAGGGGATCATTCACCCCTCCACTTT. The entire variable domain, with the rest obtained from reference TRBV5-1 and TRBJ1-6, is as follows: KAGVTQTPRYLIKTRGQQVTLSCSPISGHRSVSWYQQTPGQGLQFLFEYFSETQRNKGNFPGRFSGRQFSNSRSEMNVSTLELGDSALYLCASRGGTGDHSPLHFGNGTRLTVT.

There are a few counts of this clonotype. V gene TRBV27 combines with J gene TRBJ1-1, with a tentative D call TRBD1 (6 bases). The CDR3 is 17 residues long. V dropped 2 bases and J dropped 0 bases, with 16 bases sitting between them. Germline CDR1 reads MNHEY; CDR2 reads SMNVEV (reference sequence). The CDR3 region is CASSLTYDRLMNTEAFF. DNA of the CDR3: TGTGCCAGCAGTTTAACATACGACAGGTTAATGAACACTGAAGCTTTCTTT.

V and J are TRBV14 and TRBJ2-2; D is undetermined. V was cut by 4 bases and J by 4 bases, with 7 bases left in between. This CDR3 has 13 amino acids. The germline V gene encodes CDR1 SGHDN and CDR2 FVKESK. CDR3 nucleotides: TGTGCCAGCAGCCCACATACCACCGGGGAGCTGTTTTTT. Translating gives CASSPHTTGELFF. The full variable domain, its missing parts supplied by reference TRBV14 and TRBJ2-2, is EAGVTQFPSHSVIEKGQTVTLRCDPISGHDNLYWYRRVMGKEIKFLLHFVKESKQDESGMPNNRFLAERTGGTYSTLKVQPAELEDSGVYFCASSPHTTGELFFGEGSRLTVL.

The J gene is TRBJ2-1, the V gene TRBV20-1, with TRBD2 matching over 7 bases. Germline lookup yields CDR1 DFQATT and CDR2 SNEGSKA (reference sequence). The CDR3 consists of 14 residues. V was pared by 1 base and J by 6 bases, with 6 bases of the junction left unmatched. The CDR3 spells CSARGQTSFNEQFF. CDR3 nucleotide sequence: TGCAGTGCTAGAGGCCAGACTAGCTTCAATGAGCAGTTCTTC.

This clonotype has just a few counts. The chain couples TRBV5-1 to TRBJ2-4; no clear D. This CDR3 has 13 amino acids. Trimming left V 5 bases short and J 6 bases short, with 12 bases between. CDR1 and CDR2 from the germline V gene are SGHRS and YFSETQ. CDR3 residues: CASSSDTLNIQYF. The DNA for the CDR3 is TGCGCCAGCAGTTCCGACACTTTAAACATTCAGTACTTC.

DNA for the CDR3: TGTGCCAGCAGTGGAGGACAGGGTCCAGGCCAGCCCCAGCATTTT. This translates into CASSGGQGPGQPQHF. This chain uses TRBV6-1 with TRBJ1-5; 8 bases align to TRBD1. Germline values: CDR1 MNHNS, CDR2 SASEGT. The V gene end was trimmed by 4 bases and the J gene end by 7 bases; junction bases not matched to a gene: 9. The length of the CDR3 is 15 residues.

This clonotype was counted at least ten times. V and J are TRBV20-1 and TRBJ2-2; 9 positions match TRBD2. Germline CDR1 is DFQATT and CDR2 is SNEGSKA (reference sequence). This CDR3 has 16 amino acids. CDR3 loop: CSALALRGGGTGELFF. CDR3 nucleotide sequence: TGCAGCGCTCTGGCATTGCGGGGGGGAGGAACCGGGGAGCTGTTTTTT.

This clonotype occurred a few times. The chain combines TRBV18 with TRBJ1-4; D not resolved. This CDR3 spans 14 amino acids. Trimming shortened V by 0 bases and J by 5 bases, and 7 bases separated the two germline ends. CDR1 KGHSH and CDR2 LQKENI come from the germline V gene. The chain's CDR3 is CASSPPSLNEKLFF. CDR3 DNA sequence: TGTGCCAGCTCACCACCGAGCCTCAATGAAAAACTGTTTTTT.

This clonotype was found a few times. The V call is TRBV20-1, the J call TRBJ2-1; D is ambiguous. Germline CDR1 and CDR2: DFQATT and SNEGSKA (reference sequence). This CDR3 is 13 amino acids long. V was shortened by 0 bases and J by 7 bases, with 10 bases between the two germline ends. DNA of the CDR3: TGCAGTGCTAGAGACCCTCTGTTGAATGAGCAGTTCTTC. Protein: CSARDPLLNEQFF.

The chain is built from TRBV10-3 and TRBJ2-1, with D possibly matching TRBD2 (6 bases). V was pared by 1 base and J by 7 bases, with 14 bases between. The CDR3 totals 15 residues. Germline-derived CDR1 and CDR2 are ENHRY and SYGVKD. CDR3 sequence: CAISELSGAVNEQFF. The CDR3 bases are TGTGCCATCAGTGAGTTGTCGGGAGCAGTAAATGAGCAGTTCTTC.

The chain joins TRBV10-2 to TRBJ2-1; D remains unclear. The CDR3 has 12 residues. Germline values: CDR1 WSHSY, CDR2 SAAADI. Trimming removed 2 bases at V and 4 bases at J, with 3 bases between. CDR3 loop: CASSETYNEQFF. For the CDR3, the DNA is TGCGCCAGCAGTGAGACTTACAATGAGCAGTTCTTC.

The V call is TRBV7-9, the J call TRBJ2-3, with a weak D call TRBD1 (5 bases). CDR1 is SEHNR, CDR2 FQNEAQ, per germline (reference sequence). Trimming took off 1 base at V and 2 bases at J, with 10 bases between the two ends. There are 15 residues in the CDR3. CDR3 nucleotides: TGTGCCAGCAGCTTAGGAGCCAGGGACACAGATACGCAGTATTTT. It translates to CASSLGARDTDTQYF. The full variable domain, rest sourced from reference TRBV7-9 and TRBJ2-3, is DTGVSQNPRHKITKRGQNVTFRCDPISEHNRLYWYRQTLGQGPEFLTYFQNEAQLEKSRLLSDRFSAERPKGSFSTLEIQRTEQGDSAMYLCASSLGARDTDTQYFGPGTRLTVL.

This clonotype has just a few counts. The V call is TRBV24-1, the J call TRBJ2-1; unclear D gene. V lost 2 bases and J lost 0, with 13 bases in between. Per the germline V gene, CDR1 is KGHDR and CDR2 is SFDVKD. The CDR3 sequence is 17 residues long. The CDR3 DNA reads as TGTGCCACCAGTGATTCCCCCACGATCAGCTCCTACAATGAGCAGTTCTTC. As protein: CATSDSPTISSYNEQFF.

This chain uses TRBV25-1 with TRBJ2-1, with TRBD1 as a possible D gene (6 bases). The CDR3 covers 16 residues. Trimming removed 2 bases from V and 7 bases from J, with 18 bases in between. Germline assignment: CDR1 MGHDK and CDR2 SYGVNS. CDR3 residues: CASSERHRAGDNEQFF. Here the CDR3 DNA reads TGTGCCAGCAGTGAACGGCACAGGGCGGGTGATAATGAGCAGTTCTTC.

J is TRBJ1-6 and V is TRBV5-1, with D possibly matching TRBD1 (6 bases). Deletions cut 1 base from V and 8 bases from J, with 10 bases between. This CDR3 contains 14 residues. Germline V gene sequence: CDR1 SGHRS, CDR2 YFSETQ. DNA of the CDR3: TGCGCCAGCAGCTTGACAGGGATGGATTCACCCCTCCACTTT. Protein product: CASSLTGMDSPLHF.

This chain connects TRBV3-1 to TRBJ2-1; the match to TRBD1 covers 10 bases. CDR3 length: 16 residues. The germline V gene has CDR1 LGHDT and CDR2 YNNKEL (reference sequence). Trimming at V came to 5 bases and at J to 6 bases, leaving 10 bases not matched to a gene. The CDR3 region has the DNA TGTGCCAGCAGCGCACGACAGGGGGCGATTGGCAATGAGCAGTTCTTC. This gives the protein CASSARQGAIGNEQFF.

A few counts support this clonotype. The chain recombines TRBV12-5 with TRBJ1-1; the D is unclear. The CDR3 loop spans 13 amino acids. Trimming stripped 2 bases from V and 3 bases from J, with 7 bases between. CDR1 and CDR2 from the germline V gene are LGHNT and FRNRAP. The CDR3 sequence: CASGLPIDTEAFF. The DNA for the CDR3 is TGTGCTAGTGGTTTGCCAATCGACACTGAAGCTTTCTTT.